This T cell receptor (beta chain) comes out of a study of neurological immune-mediated disorders. Synthesis of cDNA was accomplished via 5'RACE employing 10-nucleotide random UMIs. TCRdb re-called the 5' RACE reads with MiXCR, one entry per CDR3 protein. The data contain approximately 59,000 distinct CDR3 sequences, 5.2% of them seen just once; the ten biggest clones take up approximately 5.6%. This clonotype was counted ten times or more. Its antigen is still unknown. Study results and caveats: CDR3 amino acid sequences found in expanded clones were never shared across subjects, suggesting private repertoires in all groups. Multiple sclerosis patients had less TCR clonal expansion than even healthy controls, unlike HTLV-1-associated myelopathy.

In germline, CDR1 is LGHDT, CDR2 YNNKEL (reference sequence). CDR3 length: 16 residues. V shed 5 bases and J 1 base; nucleotides not matched to a gene: 3. The chain links TRBV3-1 to TRBJ2-3, with TRBD2 matching over 13 bases. This clonotype was sampled from a human donor with multiple sclerosis. The donor label of this sample is uncertain. The sequenced material came from PBMCs. The CDR3: CASSAGLAGGTDTQYF. The CDR3 nucleotides read TGTGCCAGCAGCGCTGGACTAGCGGGGGGCACAGATACGCAGTATTTT.